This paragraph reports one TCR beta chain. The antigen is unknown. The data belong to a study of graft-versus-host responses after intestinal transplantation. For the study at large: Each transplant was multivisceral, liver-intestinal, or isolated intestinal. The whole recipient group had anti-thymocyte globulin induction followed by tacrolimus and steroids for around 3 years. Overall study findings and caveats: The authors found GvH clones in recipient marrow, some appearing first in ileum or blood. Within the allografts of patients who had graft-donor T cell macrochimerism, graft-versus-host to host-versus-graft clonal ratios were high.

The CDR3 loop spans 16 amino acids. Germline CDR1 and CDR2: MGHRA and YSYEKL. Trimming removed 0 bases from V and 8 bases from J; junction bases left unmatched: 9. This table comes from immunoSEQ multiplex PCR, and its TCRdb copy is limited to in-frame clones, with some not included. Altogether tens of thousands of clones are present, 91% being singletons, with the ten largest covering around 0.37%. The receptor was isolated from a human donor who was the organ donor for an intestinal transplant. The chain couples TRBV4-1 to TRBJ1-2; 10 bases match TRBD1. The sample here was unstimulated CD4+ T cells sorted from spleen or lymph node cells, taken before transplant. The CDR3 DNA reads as TGCGCCAGCAGCCAAGAACCGACAGGGGGCGTTTACGGCTACACCTTC. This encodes CASSQEPTGGVYGYTF.